This T cell receptor (beta chain) came from a study of blood T cell repertoires in COVID-19. Study-level background: Samples representing acute and convalescent COVID-19 were sourced from the United States, Italy and Spain.

Authors' analysis steps: Nucleated cell counts were estimated from reference gene primer amplification. The assay was immunoSEQ multiplex PCR, and TCRdb's table has in-frame clones only and misses some. For V, J and clone size, that table is used; D and trimming come from the DNA. The data contain more than 150,000 clones, 80% of them singletons. Germline CDR1 SNHLY, CDR2 FYNNEI. The V and J ends lost 4 bases and 11 bases respectively, with 12 bases between them. CDR3 size: 12 residues. Cohort assignment relied on participant-reported clinical history. The chain is built from TRBV2 and TRBJ1-5; possible D gene TRBD1, 6 bases. The specimen sequenced was PBMCs or T cells enriched from blood (not recorded which). This TCR derives from a man aged 55 to 69 who had been exposed to COVID-19. Here the CDR3 DNA reads TGTGCCAGCAGTGCGTCTACAGGGACCCAGCATTTT. Protein sequence: CASSASTGTQHF.